This record covers a single T cell receptor beta chain. The sample originates from a study of T cell changes during pregnancy in multiple sclerosis. Measured with immunoSEQ multiplex PCR; TCRdb has only the in-frame clones, and not every one. The repertoire holds 70,000 to 85,000 clones, with about 90% as singletons. V lost 6 bases to trimming and J lost 2 bases; unmatched junction nucleotides: 6. The CDR3 is made up of 16 amino acids. Germline CDR1 is LNHDA and CDR2 is SQIVND (reference sequence). The receptor comes from a female donor with multiple sclerosis, enrolled in a pregnancy study. The specimen was peripheral blood, collected before pregnancy. V is TRBV19 and J is TRBJ2-1; 11 bases fit TRBD2. The CDR3, as DNA: TGTGCCAGTAGAACTAGCGGGAGTCGTCCCTACAATGAGCAGTTCTTC. Its translation is CASRTSGSRPYNEQFF.